This T cell receptor (beta chain) was sequenced for a study of blood T cell repertoires in COVID-19. Looking at the study overall: Samples representing acute and convalescent COVID-19 were sourced from the United States, Italy and Spain. From T cells, B-cell-depleted T cells, or PBMCs came the material, which was cDNA or gDNA.

The CDR3 runs to 15 residues. V was pared by 4 bases and J by 1 base, with 4 bases of the junction left unmatched. The germline gives CDR1 MNHEY, CDR2 SVGAGI. Authors' data handling: Amplification from reference gene primers served as the basis for estimated nucleated cell counts. Produced via immunoSEQ multiplex PCR; TCRdb's table is partial and in-frame only. Clone size and V and J calls were adopted from that table, with D and trimming inferred from the DNA. The profile covers 180,000 or so clones, with about 75% appearing a single time and just over 8.5% taken by the ten largest. The chain couples TRBV6-5 to TRBJ2-5, with 9 bases that match TRBD2. This receptor was identified in a woman in her fifties or sixties with active or convalescent COVID-19. The sample was peripheral blood. Here the CDR3 DNA reads TGTGCCAGCAGTTTGGCTAGCGGGGCCCAAGAGACCCAGTACTTC. As protein: CASSLASGAQETQYF.